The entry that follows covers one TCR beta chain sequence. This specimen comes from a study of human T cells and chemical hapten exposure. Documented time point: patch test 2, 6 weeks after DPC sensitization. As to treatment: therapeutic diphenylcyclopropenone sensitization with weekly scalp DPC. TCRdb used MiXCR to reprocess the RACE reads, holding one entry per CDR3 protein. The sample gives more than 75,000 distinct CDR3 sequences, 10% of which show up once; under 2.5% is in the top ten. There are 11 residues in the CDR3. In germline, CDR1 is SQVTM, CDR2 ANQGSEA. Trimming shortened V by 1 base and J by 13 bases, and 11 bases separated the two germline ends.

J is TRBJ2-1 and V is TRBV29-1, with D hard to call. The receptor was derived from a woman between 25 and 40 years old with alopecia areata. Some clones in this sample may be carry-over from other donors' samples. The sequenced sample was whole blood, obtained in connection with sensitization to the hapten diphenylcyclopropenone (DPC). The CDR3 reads CSVEVPMGQFF. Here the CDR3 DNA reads TGCAGCGTTGAAGTTCCCATGGGTCAGTTCTTC.